What follows are 20 T cell receptor beta chains derived from one specimen sequenced in a study of blood T cells in healthy people across ages. A second PCR, run for about 6 to 11 cycles, used a sample-barcoded 5' primer plus a J-beta primer mix. TCRdb re-analysed the 5' RACE reads in MiXCR, keeping a single row per CDR3 protein. This table holds 750,000 to 950,000 distinct CDR3 sequences, more than 25% found once. These data were also reused for a study on T cells of mothers and their children.

The source material was blood. These receptors were obtained from a boy between 10 and 17 years old in good health.

This clonotype was seen more than once but under ten times. The V and J genes are TRBV12-3 or TRBV12-4 and TRBJ1-2, with D hard to call. The CDR3 consists of 12 residues. Trimming shortened V by 8 bases and J by 4 bases, and 11 bases separated the two germline ends. For the CDR3, the DNA is TGTGCCAGCCGGAGGGAGCTCTATGGCTACACCTTC. Translating gives CASRRELYGYTF.

The rearrangement uses TRBV4-3 and TRBJ2-3, with no clear D. V was cut by 4 bases and J by 2 bases, with 13 bases left in between. From germline, CDR1 is LGHNA and CDR2 YSLEER. The CDR3 extends over 15 amino acids. The CDR3 nucleotides read TGCGCCAGCAGCCCCAACCAGGCAGTCACAGATACGCAGTATTTT. Amino acid sequence: CASSPNQAVTDTQYF.

This clonotype was found many times. J is TRBJ2-5 and V is TRBV12-3 or TRBV12-4; D tentatively reads TRBD1 or TRBD2 (6 bases each). CDR3 length equals 14 residues. Trimming stripped 5 bases from V and 4 bases from J, with 14 bases between. CDR3 DNA sequence: TGTGCCAGCAGTAATCGAGGGGGGAGAGAGACCCAGTACTTC. Its protein is CASSNRGGRETQYF.

This clonotype was seen only a few times. The rearrangement links TRBV27 to TRBJ2-3; TRBD2 matches 8 bases. Germline-derived CDR1 and CDR2 are MNHEY and SMNVEV (reference sequence). V shed 6 bases, J shed 2 bases, and the junction held 7 bases outside the gene matches. The CDR3 is 15 residues long. For the CDR3, the DNA is TGTGCCAGCAGCGCAGGGCGGGGGGCCACAGATACGCAGTATTTT. Its translation: CASSAGRGATDTQYF.

This clonotype has just a few counts. CDR3 coding DNA: TGTGCCAGCAGCCCCCTTCGCCATTCCTACGAGCAGTACTTC. It encodes CASSPLRHSYEQYF. The rearrangement links TRBV3-1 to TRBJ2-7; D gene unclear. V dropped 4 bases and J dropped 1 base, with 11 bases sitting between them. The germline V gene has CDR1 LGHDT and CDR2 YNNKEL (reference sequence). The CDR3 contains 14 residues.

The gene calls are TRBV4-1 and TRBJ2-5, with D possibly TRBD1 on 6 matching bases. The CDR3 has 14 residues. Trimming left V 1 base short and J 5 bases short, with 11 bases between. Per germline, CDR1 MGHRA and CDR2 YSYEKL. The CDR3 DNA is TGCGCCAGCAGCCAAGCAGGGGTCCGGGAGACCCAGTACTTC. Its protein product is CASSQAGVRETQYF.

The chain carries TRBV7-2 and TRBJ1-5; maybe TRBD1 (5 bases). V was cut by 0 bases and J by 7 bases, with 13 bases left in between. Germline-derived CDR1 and CDR2 are SGHTA and FQGNSA. The CDR3 totals 15 residues. The CDR3 sequence is CASSLAAGRGQPQHF. The CDR3 DNA is TGTGCCAGCAGCTTAGCGGCAGGGAGGGGACAGCCCCAGCATTTT.

This clonotype was picked up a small number of times. The rearrangement joins TRBV5-6 to TRBJ2-1, with D hard to call. CDR3 length: 14 amino acids. The germline CDR1 and CDR2 sequences are SGHDT and YYEEEE. V was pared by 4 bases and J by 10 bases, with 18 bases between. In DNA, the CDR3 is TGTGCCAGCAGCCCCCTCGCAGTTAGCTCGGAGCAGTTCTTC. Its translation is CASSPLAVSSEQFF.

V and J are TRBV5-1 and TRBJ2-5, with TRBD2 identical over 9 bases. V lost 2 bases to trimming and J lost 0 bases; unmatched junction nucleotides: 5. The CDR3 is 16 amino acids. CDR1 is SGHRS, CDR2 YFSETQ, per germline. The CDR3 bases are TGCGCCAGCAGCTTTTTACCTAGCGGGGACCAAGAGACCCAGTACTTC. It encodes CASSFLPSGDQETQYF.

This rearrangement joins TRBV4-2 to TRBJ2-3; 13 nucleotides match TRBD2. J was trimmed by 0 bases and V by 0 bases; bases with no gene match: 12. The CDR3 is 21 amino acids. Germline CDR1 and CDR2: LGHNA and YNFKEQ. The DNA of the CDR3 is TGTGCCAGCAGCCAAGAAGGACTAGCGGGAGCCTCAACCTTCAGCACAGATACGCAGTATTTT. Protein sequence: CASSQEGLAGASTFSTDTQYF.

The CDR3 region is CAVRGGNQETQYF. The DNA of the CDR3 is TGTGCCGTCCGCGGGGGGAACCAAGAGACCCAGTACTTC. This chain joins TRBV10-3 and TRBJ2-5; 8 nucleotides match TRBD2. Germline V CDR1 and CDR2: ENHRY, SYGVKD. Trimming cost V 11 bases and J 0 bases; bases outside gene matches: 5. The CDR3 is made up of 13 amino acids.

The rearrangement joins TRBV5-1 to TRBJ2-5; tentatively, D is TRBD2 (5 bases). Trimming shortened V by 4 bases and J by 2 bases, and 15 bases separated the two germline ends. The CDR3 runs to 15 residues. Germline loops: CDR1 SGHRS, CDR2 YFSETQ. The CDR3 nucleotides are TGCGCCAGCAGCCTAGGGAGAGGCCCTCAAGAGACCCAGTACTTC. Protein: CASSLGRGPQETQYF. The full variable domain, in which reference TRBV5-1 and TRBJ2-5 provide the parts outside the CDR3, is KAGVTQTPRYLIKTRGQQVTLSCSPISGHRSVSWYQQTPGQGLQFLFEYFSETQRNKGNFPGRFSGRQFSNSRSEMNVSTLELGDSALYLCASSLGRGPQETQYFGPGTRLLVL.

V and J are TRBV24-1 and TRBJ2-7; 11 nucleotides match TRBD1. Looked up from germline, CDR1 is KGHDR and CDR2 is SFDVKD. The CDR3 covers 14 residues. Trimming removed 11 bases from V and 6 bases from J; junction bases left unmatched: 11. The DNA of the CDR3 is TGTGCCAGCAGGAGGGACAGGGGGTTTTTCGAGCAGTACTTC. Amino acid sequence: CASRRDRGFFEQYF.

This rearrangement joins TRBV6-5 to TRBJ1-3; 9 bases agree with TRBD1. The CDR3 is made up of 18 amino acids. The junction had 8 bases not matched to a gene; V was cut back by 0 bases and J by 2 bases. Germline V gene data show CDR1 as MNHEY and CDR2 as SVGAGI. The CDR3 region has the DNA TGTGCCAGCAGTTACTCGTACGTGGACAGGGGCCCTGGAAACACCATATATTTT. It yields the protein CASSYSYVDRGPGNTIYF.

The chain has TRBV20-1 and TRBJ2-5, with D hard to call. This CDR3 has 12 residues. Trimming pared 3 bases from V and 2 bases from J, leaving 7 bases between. CDR1 and CDR2 from the germline V gene are DFQATT and SNEGSKA (reference sequence). CDR3 in DNA: TGCAGTGCTAGTGTTATACAAGAGACCCAGTACTTC. This sequence encodes CSASVIQETQYF.

The rearrangement joins TRBV18 to TRBJ2-3; 12 nucleotides agree with TRBD2. Germline lookup yields CDR1 KGHSH and CDR2 LQKENI. V dropped 6 bases and J dropped 4; count of bases not matched to a gene: 11. The CDR3 extends over 17 amino acids. The CDR3: CASSPPSSGGESDTQYF. The DNA of the CDR3 is TGTGCCAGCTCCCCCCCCTCTAGCGGGGGGGAGTCAGATACGCAGTATTTT.

This clonotype was counted only a few times. The rearrangement joins TRBV6-5 to TRBJ1-4; 8 positions match TRBD1. The CDR3 runs to 14 residues. Per the germline V gene, CDR1 is MNHEY and CDR2 is SVGAGI. With V trimmed by 4 bases and J by 3 bases, 1 base remained unmatched. The CDR3 sequence is CASSCRGPNEKLFF. The CDR3, as DNA: TGTGCCAGCAGTTGCAGGGGGCCTAATGAAAAACTGTTTTTT.

In this sample, this clonotype turned up once. The chain employs TRBV19 and TRBJ2-1; 7 nucleotides agree with TRBD1. Per the germline V gene, CDR1 is LNHDA and CDR2 is SQIVND (reference sequence). The CDR3 totals 14 residues. V was pared by 5 bases and J by 5 bases, with 6 bases of the junction left unmatched. CDR3 sequence (DNA): TGTGCCAGTAGTCTACGGGACAGCGACAATGAGCAGTTCTTC. It is translated as CASSLRDSDNEQFF.

The rearrangement links TRBV3-1 to TRBJ1-2; TRBD1 aligns across 9 bases. This CDR3 contains 15 residues. The junction had 4 bases not matched to a gene; V was cut back by 1 base and J by 4 bases. CDR1 is LGHDT and CDR2 is YNNKEL in the germline V gene (reference sequence). CDR3: CASSQVGQGFYGYTF. CDR3 nucleotides: TGTGCCAGCAGCCAAGTGGGACAGGGCTTCTATGGCTACACCTTC.

The chain is built from TRBV2 and TRBJ1-5, with unresolved D. The CDR3 loop spans 14 amino acids. Trimming took 7 bases from V and 0 from J, leaving 10 bases between them. The germline V gene has CDR1 SNHLY and CDR2 FYNNEI. The CDR3 here is CASTGPYSNQPQHF. Written as DNA, the CDR3 is TGTGCCAGCACGGGCCCGTATAGCAATCAGCCCCAGCATTTT.